Listed below are T cell receptor beta chains from one sample, sequenced in a study of blood T cell repertoires in COVID-19. Profiling relied on immunoSEQ multiplex PCR, and the TCRdb table lists in-frame clones only, not all of them. The sample has about 76,000 clones, roughly 80% seen once. Sample: peripheral blood. All receptors derive from a woman aged 55-75 years with acute or convalescent COVID-19. CDR3s include the opening cysteine and the closing phenylalanine or tryptophan. A D gene is named only where the DNA matches it firmly. Clone size appears in some rows only: once, few, many, or a class for an expanded clone.

V gene	J gene	D gene	CDR3 length	clone size	CDR3 DNA	CDR3 protein
TRBV24-1	TRBJ2-5	TRBD1	16	-	TGTGCCACCAGTGGAATTGGAACAGGGGGCGCCGAGACCCAGTACTTC	CATSGIGTGGAETQYF
TRBV4-1	TRBJ1-1	TRBD1	14	-	TGCGCCAGCAGCTTCGACAGGGGGCGGACTGAAGCTTTCTTT	CASSFDRGRTEAFF
TRBV25-1	TRBJ2-2	-	17	-	TGTGCCAGCAGTGCCCACGCCGGGACATGGAACACCGGGGAGCTGTTTTTT	CASSAHAGTWNTGELFF
TRBV6-2/TRBV6-3	TRBJ1-5	TRBD1	15	-	TGTGCCAGCAGTTACGGGGTTCGACAGGGGCAGCCCCAGCATTTT	CASSYGVRQGQPQHF
TRBV18	TRBJ1-1	-	14	-	TGTGCCAGCTCACCAGAACAGATGAACACTGAAGCTTTCTTT	CASSPEQMNTEAFF
TRBV24-1	TRBJ2-7	-	13	-	TGTGCCACCACTCTTAACGGCTCCTACGAGCAGTACTTC	CATTLNGSYEQYF
TRBV6-5	TRBJ1-1	-	14	once	TGTGCCAGCCTGAACAGGGCGAGGAACACTGAAGCTTTCTTT	CASLNRARNTEAFF
TRBV18	TRBJ2-1	TRBD1	15	-	TGTGCCAGCTCACCGCTCTGGGACAGCGACAATGAGCAGTTCTTC	CASSPLWDSDNEQFF
TRBV10-3	TRBJ1-1	-	15	-	TGTGCCATCATTCAGGACGTCGACAGGTACACTGAAGCTTTCTTT	CAIIQDVDRYTEAFF
TRBV24-1	TRBJ2-3	TRBD2	16	-	TGTGCCACCAGTGACTATAGCGGGGGGAACGGAGATACGCAGTATTTT	CATSDYSGGNGDTQYF
TRBV7-2	TRBJ2-2	TRBD1	14	many	TGTGCCAGCAGGGGGGGACAGGGGTCCGGGGAGCTGTTTTTT	CASRGGQGSGELFF
TRBV11-3	TRBJ2-1	TRBD2	16	-	TGTGCCAGCAGCCCCCTCGGACTAGCTTACTACAATGAGCAGTTCTTC	CASSPLGLAYYNEQFF
TRBV6-6	TRBJ1-1	-	13	-	TGTGCCAGCAGTTACTTGGAGAACAGGTGGGCTTTCTTT	CASSYLENRWAFF
TRBV12-2	TRBJ2-1	-	21	-	TGTGCAAGTCGCTTAGCGCGGGGGAGATCGCGACAGGGGGGATCCTACAATGAGCAGTTCTTC	CASRLARGRSRQGGSYNEQFF
TRBV4-3	TRBJ2-5	-	15	-	TGCGCCAGCAGCCAAGATCCAACAGTCCAAGAGACCCAGTACTTC	CASSQDPTVQETQYF
TRBV2	TRBJ2-5	TRBD1	13	-	TGTGCCAGCAGCCTGGACAGGCAAGAGACCCAGTACTTC	CASSLDRQETQYF
TRBV12-3/TRBV12-4	TRBJ1-6	TRBD1	13	many	TGTGCCAGCAGACTCAACAGGGGCCCACCCCTCCACTTT	CASRLNRGPPLHF
TRBV29-1	TRBJ2-3	TRBD1	17	once	TGCAGCGTCATATGGCCCACAGGGGGCGAGCGGGCAGATACGCAGTATTTT	CSVIWPTGGERADTQYF
TRBV9	TRBJ1-6	TRBD1	16	medium-sized	TGTGCCAGCAGCGTAGGTGGTGAAGGGGGCATCTCACCCCTCCACTTT	CASSVGGEGGISPLHF
TRBV10-2	TRBJ2-1	TRBD1	12	-	TGCGCCAGCACAGGGGGCTTTAGTGAGCAGTTCTTC	CASTGGFSEQFF
TRBV24-1	TRBJ1-1	TRBD1	13	-	TGTGCCACCCGACAGGGGGCGAACACTGAAGCTTTCTTT	CATRQGANTEAFF
TRBV5-8	TRBJ1-5	TRBD1	17	-	TGTGCCAGCAGGGTACCCGGGACAGGGGTCAGCAATCAGCCCCAGCATTTT	CASRVPGTGVSNQPQHF
TRBV4-1	TRBJ2-6	-	17	-	TGCGCCAGCAGCCCGGGGGACGCCATCTCTGGGGCCAACGTCCTGACTTTC	CASSPGDAISGANVLTF
TRBV24-1	TRBJ2-1	TRBD1	16	-	TGTGCCACCAGTGATTCCGGGACAGGGTCGGGTCTTGAGCAGTTCTTC	CATSDSGTGSGLEQFF
TRBV7-3	TRBJ2-2	TRBD2	19	-	TGTGCCAGCAGCGCGCCCGGGACTAGCGGGGCGACGAACACCGGGGAGCTGTTTTTT	CASSAPGTSGATNTGELFF
TRBV7-8	TRBJ1-1	TRBD1	15	-	TGTGCCAGCAGCCGGTCCGGACAGGGGAGTACTGAAGCTTTCTTT	CASSRSGQGSTEAFF
TRBV29-1	TRBJ2-1	-	12	once	TGCAGCGCCGGACAGAGTTACAATGAGCAGTTCTTC	CSAGQSYNEQFF
TRBV5-4	TRBJ2-2	TRBD2	16	-	TGTGCCAGCAGCCCGCGGACTAGCGGGAACACCGGGGAGCTGTTTTTT	CASSPRTSGNTGELFF
TRBV5-1	TRBJ1-5	TRBD1	15	-	TGCGCCAGCAGCGCCGGGACAGGGGTCAATCAGCCCCAGCATTTT	CASSAGTGVNQPQHF
TRBV5-5	TRBJ2-1	-	14	-	TGTGCCAGCAGCTTGGGTATCCAGTACAATGAGCAGTTCTTC	CASSLGIQYNEQFF
TRBV30	TRBJ1-2	TRBD1	12	-	TGTGCCTGGCAGGACAGGCCCTATGGCTACACCTTC	CAWQDRPYGYTF
TRBV7-6	TRBJ1-6	-	14	-	TGTGCCAGCAGCCAGTCACAGGGACAATCACCCCTCCACTTT	CASSQSQGQSPLHF
TRBV4-3	TRBJ2-7	-	14	once	TGCGCCAGCAGCCAAGTTACAGGGTTGGGGGAGCAGTACTTC	CASSQVTGLGEQYF
TRBV5-1	TRBJ1-2	TRBD1	15	few	TGCGCCAGCAGCCAGCCGGGACAGGGGTTCCATGGCTACACCTTC	CASSQPGQGFHGYTF
TRBV5-1	TRBJ1-1	-	14	-	TGCGCCAGCAGCTTGGTGGCAGATGGCACTGAAGCTTTCTTT	CASSLVADGTEAFF
TRBV20-1	TRBJ1-5	-	13	-	TGCAGTGCTAGTTCGGGGGGCGGACAGCCCCAGCATTTT	CSASSGGGQPQHF
TRBV29-1	TRBJ2-3	TRBD1	13	few	TGCAGCGCCGAGGACAGGGCAGCAGATACGCAGTATTTT	CSAEDRAADTQYF
TRBV2	TRBJ1-2	TRBD1	12	once	TGTGCCAGCCGTACAGGGGGTATAATGCACACCTTC	CASRTGGIMHTF
TRBV5-1	TRBJ1-4	TRBD1	15	-	TGCGCCAGCAGCTGGACAGGCGCAACTAATGAAAAACTGTTTTTT	CASSWTGATNEKLFF
TRBV19	TRBJ2-1	TRBD2	16	-	TGTGCCAGTAGTATCGGTGGCGGGAGCTCCTACAATGAGCAGTTCTTC	CASSIGGGSSYNEQFF
TRBV29-1	TRBJ2-1	-	14	-	TGCAGCGCCCGAAGACAGGATCAAAGCGATGAGCAGTTCTTC	CSARRQDQSDEQFF
TRBV7-9	TRBJ1-2	-	14	once	TGTGCCAGCAGCTCACAGACGGTTAACTATGGCTACACCTTC	CASSSQTVNYGYTF
TRBV6-6	TRBJ1-2	TRBD1	13	once	TGTGCCAGCAGTTACGGACAGGGAAATGGCTACACCTTC	CASSYGQGNGYTF
TRBV4-3	TRBJ2-1	TRBD1	16	-	TGCGCCAGCAGCCAAGATCGCGGGACAGGGTACAATGAGCAGTTCTTC	CASSQDRGTGYNEQFF
TRBV24-1	TRBJ2-3	TRBD1	16	-	TGTGCCACCAGTGACCCGGGACAGGGGATTACAGATACGCAGTATTTT	CATSDPGQGITDTQYF
TRBV19	TRBJ1-2	-	14	-	TGTGCCAGTAGTCCTCGTTCAGGGAAGTATGGCTACACCTTC	CASSPRSGKYGYTF
TRBV5-6	TRBJ1-2	TRBD1	15	-	TGTGCCAGCAGCGCGAGGAGGGGGCGGAACTATGGCTACACCTTC	CASSARRGRNYGYTF
TRBV7-8	TRBJ2-3	-	15	-	TGTGCCAGCAGCACGAGACAAGGACAGTCAGATACGCAGTATTTT	CASSTRQGQSDTQYF
TRBV2	TRBJ1-2	-	14	few	TGTGCCAGCAGTGCTGGTACCGGTAACTATGGCTACACCTTC	CASSAGTGNYGYTF
TRBV6-5	TRBJ1-4	TRBD1	14	-	TGTGCCAGCGGGACAGGGTCAACTAATGAAAAACTGTTTTTT	CASGTGSTNEKLFF
TRBV3-1/TRBV3-2	TRBJ1-1	TRBD1	15	-	TGTGCCAGCAGCCAAGAGGACAGGGGATTAACTGAAGCTTTCTTT	CASSQEDRGLTEAFF